This T cell receptor beta chain is drawn from a study of T cells after yellow fever vaccination. Points from the study as a whole: A minor fraction of clonotypes spanned both CD4 and CD8 compartments.

Comments on this clonotype: Its cognate antigen is unknown.

In germline, CDR1 is MGHRA, CDR2 YSYEKL. The ends were cut back, 1 base at V and 6 bases at J, with 17 bases in the middle. CDR3 size: 16 residues. UMIs and a universal primer site were added when TCR cDNA was made by 5'RACE template switching. TCRdb used MiXCR to reprocess the 5' RACE reads, holding one entry per CDR3 protein. The sample consists of some 320,000 distinct CDR3 sequences, 8.7% of them appearing once. This sequence originates from a man younger than 35 who received the YFV17D yellow fever vaccine. The specimen comprised CD4+ T cells sorted from PBMCs, sampled 5 days after the yellow fever booster vaccination. This chain links TRBV4-1 with TRBJ2-3, with D maybe TRBD2 (6 bases). CDR3 DNA: TGCGCCAGCAGCCAAGGATTGGGGGGAACCTACGATACGCAGTATTTT. This sequence encodes CASSQGLGGTYDTQYF.